These 19 T cell receptor beta chains share one sample of origin, sequenced in a study of blood T cell repertoires in COVID-19. Sequencing used immunoSEQ multiplex PCR; TCRdb keeps in-frame clones, though not all of them. In the table there are roughly 440,000 clones, about 91% of which are singletons. Specimen: peripheral blood. These receptors came from a woman aged 50 to 65 with COVID-19, enrolled during active disease.

The V and J genes are TRBV7-8 and TRBJ1-2, with D hard to call. The V end lost 5 bases, the J end lost 6 bases, and 13 bases lay between the germline ends. The CDR3 is made up of 13 amino acids. CDR1 and CDR2 (germline): SGHVS, FQNEAQ. The CDR3 reads CASSLWYSDGYTF. The DNA for the CDR3 is TGTGCCAGCAGCCTCTGGTATTCGGATGGCTACACCTTC.

V and J are TRBV6-6 and TRBJ2-7, with TRBD1 matching 8 bases. After removal of 0 bases from V and 6 bases from J, the junction contained 10 bases not matched to a gene. Germline values: CDR1 MNHNY, CDR2 SVGAGI (reference sequence). This CDR3 comprises 16 residues. This CDR3 reads CASSYSPSTGEFEQYF. The CDR3 DNA reads TGTGCCAGCAGTTACTCTCCCTCGACAGGGGAATTCGAGCAGTACTTC.

The chain links TRBV2 to TRBJ2-7; 7 positions agree with TRBD1. The CDR3 is 15 residues long. J was trimmed by 2 bases and V by 5 bases; bases with no gene match: 9. Germline V CDR1 and CDR2: SNHLY, FYNNEI. The chain's CDR3 is CASSSRQGIAYEQYF. CDR3 nucleotides: TGTGCCAGCAGTTCTCGACAGGGAATCGCCTACGAGCAGTACTTC.

The rearrangement uses TRBV11-2 and TRBJ2-7, with TRBD1 as a possible D gene (6 bases). The CDR3 has 14 amino acids. The V gene's germline CDR1 is SGHAT and CDR2 FQNNGV. V lost 5 bases and J 2 bases, leaving 13 bases between the germline ends. CDR3 residues: CASSPRTVTYEQYF. The CDR3 DNA follows: TGTGCCAGCAGCCCCAGGACAGTTACCTACGAGCAGTACTTC.

The chain joins TRBV7-2 to TRBJ2-7, with D tentatively TRBD1 (5 bases). This CDR3 spans 16 amino acids. The V gene lost 0 bases and the J gene lost 2 bases, with 14 bases spanning the gap. Germline assignment: CDR1 SGHTA and CDR2 FQGNSA. The CDR3 sequence: CASSLASRQSAYEQYF. The CDR3 DNA sequence: TGTGCCAGCAGCTTAGCATCGAGACAGAGCGCCTACGAGCAGTACTTC.

The sample holds a few counts of this clone. The chain carries TRBV5-6 and TRBJ2-3; 9 nucleotides match TRBD2. Trimming cost V 4 bases and J 6 bases; bases outside gene matches: 3. From germline, CDR1 is SGHDT and CDR2 YYEEEE. This CDR3 is built from 13 residues. In DNA form, the CDR3 reads TGTGCCAGCAGCCTGGGACTAGCTGATACGCAGTATTTT. This encodes CASSLGLADTQYF.

The chain combines TRBV30 with TRBJ1-5, with 8 bases lining up with TRBD1. There are 15 residues in the CDR3. Trimming took 2 bases from V and 6 from J; bases not matched to a gene: 9. The germline gives CDR1 GTSNPN, CDR2 SVGIG (reference sequence). The DNA for the CDR3 is TGTGCCTGGAGTACGACAGGGGACGGTGGTCAGCCCCAGCATTTT. Translated, it gives CAWSTTGDGGQPQHF.

The gene calls are TRBV12-5 and TRBJ2-3; maybe TRBD1 (5 bases). V gave up 0 bases and J gave up 2 bases, with 15 bases separating them. The germline V gene has CDR1 LGHNT and CDR2 FRNRAP. The CDR3 contains 17 residues. The CDR3 is CASGLVLTRVYTDTQYF. The CDR3 region has the DNA TGTGCTAGTGGTTTGGTACTAACCAGGGTATACACAGATACGCAGTATTTT.

The chain employs TRBV7-9 and TRBJ2-3, with 7 bases lining up with TRBD2. CDR1 and CDR2 from the germline V gene are SEHNR and FQNEAQ (reference sequence). V shed 0 bases and J 4 bases; nucleotides not matched to a gene: 16. The CDR3 contains 19 residues. The CDR3 sequence is CASSLAMGLSILGADTQYF. The CDR3 DNA is TGTGCCAGCAGCTTAGCGATGGGACTATCGATCCTGGGGGCAGATACGCAGTATTTT.

The chain is built from TRBV5-1 and TRBJ2-7; 9 bases map to TRBD1. Germline CDR1 reads SGHRS; CDR2 reads YFSETQ. This CDR3 contains 14 residues. Trimming at V came to 4 bases and at J to 6 bases, leaving 8 bases not matched to a gene. The CDR3 nucleotides read TGCGCCAGCAGCCCCCGGGACAGGGAAACCGAGCAGTACTTC. It codes for CASSPRDRETEQYF.

The CDR3 loop is CASSPGQKAFF. DNA for the CDR3: TGTGCCAGCAGCCCGGGACAGAAGGCTTTCTTT. This chain links TRBV7-8 with TRBJ1-1, with 7 nucleotides matching TRBD1. Per the germline V gene, CDR1 is SGHVS and CDR2 is FQNEAQ. The CDR3 is 11 amino acids. The V segment lost 5 bases and the J segment 11 bases; nucleotides outside the gene matches: 5. Drawing the rest from reference TRBV7-8 and TRBJ1-1, the complete variable domain is GAGVSQSPRYKVAKRGQDVALRCDPISGHVSLFWYQQALGQGPEFLTYFQNEAQLDKSGLPSDRFFAERPEGSVSTLKIQRTQQEDSAVYLCASSPGQKAFFGQGTRLTVV.

V gene TRBV3-1 (or the pseudogene TRBV3-2) combines with J gene TRBJ1-2, with unresolved D. Germline V gives CDR1 LGHDT, CDR2 YNNKEL (reference sequence). V was shortened by 5 bases and J by 4 bases, with 17 bases between the two germline ends. The CDR3 is made up of 15 amino acids. The CDR3 nucleotides are TGTGCCAGCAGCTCAGAAAAACCTGGGAGCTATGGCTACACCTTC. It translates to CASSSEKPGSYGYTF.

The chain has TRBV11-2 and TRBJ2-3; 11 bases align to TRBD2. Per germline, CDR1 SGHAT and CDR2 FQNNGV. Trimming cost V 1 base and J 2 bases; bases outside gene matches: 5. The CDR3 extends over 17 amino acids. The CDR3 DNA follows: TGTGCCAGCAGCTTAGCGGGGACTAGCGGTTACACAGATACGCAGTATTTT. This translates into CASSLAGTSGYTDTQYF.

V is TRBV2 and J is TRBJ2-1; TRBD1 aligns across 7 bases. Trimming at V came to 6 bases and at J to 14 bases, leaving 7 bases not matched to a gene. CDR1 and CDR2 from the germline V gene are SNHLY and FYNNEI. This CDR3 comprises 11 residues. The CDR3 nucleotides read TGTGCCAGCAGCATTAGGGGGCGCGAGTTCTTC. This translates into CASSIRGREFF.

The chain has TRBV6-4 and TRBJ1-2; D uncertain. The V and J ends lost 0 bases and 7 bases respectively, with 15 bases between them. Germline loops: CDR1 MRHNA, CDR2 SNTAGT. The CDR3 covers 15 residues. The CDR3 region has the DNA TGTGCCAGCAGTGACTCGGGAATGGCGGGAGGTGGCTACACCTTC. This encodes CASSDSGMAGGGYTF.

The chain couples TRBV11-2 to TRBJ1-5; no firm D call. This CDR3 is built from 15 residues. CDR1 is SGHAT, CDR2 FQNNGV, per germline. V lost 3 bases, J lost 5 bases, and 14 bases lay in between. In DNA form, the CDR3 reads TGTGCCAGCAGCTTGGAGGGTATGCGGGATCAGCCCCAGCATTTT. It specifies CASSLEGMRDQPQHF.

In its sample, this clone was seen once. This sequence joins TRBV19 and TRBJ2-7; 7 bases agree with TRBD1. V dropped 4 bases and J dropped 4; count of bases not matched to a gene: 10. CDR1 is LNHDA and CDR2 is SQIVND in the germline V gene (reference sequence). The CDR3 sequence is 15 residues long. CDR3 sequence: CASSSAFSTGYEQYF. In nucleotides, the CDR3 is TGTGCCAGTAGTAGCGCCTTTTCGACAGGGTACGAGCAGTACTTC.

The rearrangement links TRBV28 to TRBJ1-5; D not resolved. Trimming shortened V by 3 bases and J by 4 bases, and 10 bases separated the two germline ends. This CDR3 comprises 14 residues. The germline CDR1 and CDR2 sequences are MDHEN and SYDVKM. CDR3 amino acids: CASSFGGFNQPQHF. The CDR3 bases are TGTGCCAGCAGTTTCGGCGGCTTTAATCAGCCCCAGCATTTT.

This chain connects TRBV3-1 (or the pseudogene TRBV3-2) to TRBJ2-3; TRBD2 is a possible D gene (6 bases). The germline CDR1 and CDR2 sequences are LGHDT and YNNKEL (reference sequence). The CDR3 runs to 14 residues. V shed 0 bases and J shed 7 bases, with 11 bases lying between them. The CDR3 sequence: CASSQDLGGYTQYF. The CDR3 nucleotides read TGTGCCAGCAGCCAAGATCTCGGGGGATATACGCAGTATTTT.